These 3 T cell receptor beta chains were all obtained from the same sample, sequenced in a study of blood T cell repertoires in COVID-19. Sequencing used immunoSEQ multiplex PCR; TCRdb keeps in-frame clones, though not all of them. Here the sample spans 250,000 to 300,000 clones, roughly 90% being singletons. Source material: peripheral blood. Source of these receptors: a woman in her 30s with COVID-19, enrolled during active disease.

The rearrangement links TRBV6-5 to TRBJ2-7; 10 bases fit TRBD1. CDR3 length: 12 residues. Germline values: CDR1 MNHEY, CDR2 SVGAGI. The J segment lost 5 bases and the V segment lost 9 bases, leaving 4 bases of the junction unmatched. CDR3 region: CASGQGVHEQYF. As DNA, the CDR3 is TGTGCCAGTGGACAGGGGGTCCACGAGCAGTACTTC.

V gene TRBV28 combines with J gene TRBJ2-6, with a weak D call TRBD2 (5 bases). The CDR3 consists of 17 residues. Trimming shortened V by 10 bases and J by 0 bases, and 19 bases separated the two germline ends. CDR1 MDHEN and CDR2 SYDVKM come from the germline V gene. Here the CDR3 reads CAIGGPGVPSGANVLTF. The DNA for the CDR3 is TGTGCCATAGGAGGTCCAGGCGTTCCCTCTGGGGCCAACGTCCTGACTTTC.

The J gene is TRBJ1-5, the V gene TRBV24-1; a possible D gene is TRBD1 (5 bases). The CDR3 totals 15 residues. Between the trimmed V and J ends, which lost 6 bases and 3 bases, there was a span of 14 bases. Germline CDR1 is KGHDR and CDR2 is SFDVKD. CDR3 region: CATSRIQGYNQPQHF. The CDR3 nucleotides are TGTGCCACCAGTAGGATTCAGGGATACAATCAGCCCCAGCATTTT.